This T cell receptor (beta chain) derives from a study of T cells in Graves' hyperthyroidism and ophthalmopathy. The CDR3 regions of TCR beta were amplified from RNA transcripts. The study used the HTBI primer set for a first-round RT-PCR of the TCR CDR3. TCRdb reprocessed the multiplex PCR reads with MiXCR, giving one entry per CDR3 protein. The sample lists about 360,000 distinct CDR3 sequences, 13% occurring once. Hyperthyroidism, newly diagnosed and lasting under 2 months, affected patients aged 18 to 65. This clonotype was picked up a small number of times. The germline V gene has CDR1 SGDLS and CDR2 YYNGEE. This CDR3 is 14 amino acids long. The germline V and J ends were trimmed by 7 bases and 1 base, with 14 bases remaining between them.

This chain links TRBV9 with TRBJ1-1; D uncertain. Sample: blood. The clonotype was recovered from a woman aged 18-30 years with Graves' hyperthyroidism. CDR3 in amino acids: CASSVVSGNTEAFF. The CDR3 DNA sequence: TGTGCCAGCTCCGTCGTGTCGGGGAACACTGAAGCTTTCTTT.